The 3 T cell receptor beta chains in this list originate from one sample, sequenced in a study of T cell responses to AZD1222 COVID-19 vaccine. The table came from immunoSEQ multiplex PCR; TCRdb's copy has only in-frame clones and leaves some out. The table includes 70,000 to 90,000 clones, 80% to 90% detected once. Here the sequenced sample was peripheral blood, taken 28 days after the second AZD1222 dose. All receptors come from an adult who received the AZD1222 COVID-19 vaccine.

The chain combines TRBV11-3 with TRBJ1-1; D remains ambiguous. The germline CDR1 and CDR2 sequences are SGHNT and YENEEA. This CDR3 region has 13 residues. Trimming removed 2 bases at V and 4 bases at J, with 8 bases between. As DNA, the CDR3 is TGTGCCAGCAGCTTATCGGGTGGCACTGAAGCTTTCTTT. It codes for CASSLSGGTEAFF.

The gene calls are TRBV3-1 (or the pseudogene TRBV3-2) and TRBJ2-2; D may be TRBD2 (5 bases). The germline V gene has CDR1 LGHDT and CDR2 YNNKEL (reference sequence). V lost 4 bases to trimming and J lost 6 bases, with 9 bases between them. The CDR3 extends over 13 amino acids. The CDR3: CASSPFGAGELFF. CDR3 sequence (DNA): TGTGCCAGCAGCCCCTTCGGGGCCGGGGAGCTGTTTTTT.

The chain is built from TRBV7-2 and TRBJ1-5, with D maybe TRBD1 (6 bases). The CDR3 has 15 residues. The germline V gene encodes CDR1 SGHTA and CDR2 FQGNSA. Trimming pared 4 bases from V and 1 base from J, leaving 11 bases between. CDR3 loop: CASSYSTGSNQPQHF. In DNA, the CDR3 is TGTGCCAGCAGCTACTCGACAGGCAGCAATCAGCCCCAGCATTTT.